Listed below are T cell receptor beta chains from one sample, sequenced in a study of tumor-infiltrating lymphocytes in primary liver carcinoma. One entry per CDR3 protein, called by TCRdb with MiXCR from the multiplex PCR reads. The table has roughly 86,000 distinct CDR3 sequences, less than 75% seen once. Sequencing was performed on tumor-adjacent normal liver tissue. Receptors originate from a man aged 40-49 years with primary liver carcinoma and hepatitis B virus infection. Each CDR3 is given with its conserved first and last residue. A D gene is named only where the DNA matches it firmly. Not all rows give a size; the values are once, few, many and, for expanded clones, a class.

j_gene	d_gene	v_gene	abundance	CDR3nt	CDR3aa
TRBJ2-2	-	TRBV11-2	-	TGTACCAGCAACCCGACTGGTAACACCGGGGAGCTGTTTTTT	CTSNPTGNTGELFF
TRBJ2-3	-	TRBV11-1	-	TGTGCCAGCAGTTTGCCGAGGGAGAGCAGAGATACGCAGTATTTT	CASSLPRESRDTQYF
TRBJ1-2	-	TRBV29-1	few	TGCAGCGTTGTGTCGGCGGGATTGGGCTACACCTTC	CSVVSAGLGYTF
TRBJ1-2	TRBD1	TRBV28	-	TGTGCCAGCAGTTTGGAGGGGGCTTATGGCTACACCTTC	CASSLEGAYGYTF
TRBJ1-1	TRBD1	TRBV6-5	few	TGTGCCAGCAGTTACTCGGACAGGGCGGATGAAGCTTTCTTT	CASSYSDRADEAFF
TRBJ2-6	-	TRBV6-1	once	TGTGCCAGCAGCCTCTCCTCAGGGGCTGGGGCCAACGTCCTGACTTTC	CASSLSSGAGANVLTF
TRBJ2-7	-	TRBV11-2	-	TGTGTCAGTACCCTAGAGTATGGGGACTACGAGCAGTACTTC	CVSTLEYGDYEQYF
TRBJ2-1	-	TRBV5-6	-	TGTGCCAGCAGCTTGGAGGGTGGAAGCTTCTACAGTGAGCAGTTCTTC	CASSLEGGSFYSEQFF
TRBJ2-7	-	TRBV6-1	many	TGTGCCAGCATTACAGGAGGGTCCACCTCCTACGAGCAGTACTTC	CASITGGSTSYEQYF
TRBJ2-7	TRBD1	TRBV29-1	-	TGCAGCATGGCGGGACAGGGGTACAAGCAGTACTTC	CSMAGQGYKQYF
TRBJ1-5	TRBD1	TRBV28	many	TGTGCCAGCAGCTACGTCGGGACAGGTTATAGCAATCAGCCCCAGCATTTT	CASSYVGTGYSNQPQHF
TRBJ2-7	-	TRBV11-2	-	TGTGCCAGCAGCTTAGCGGCTAGAGAATACGAACAGCAGTTC	CASSLAAREYEQQF
TRBJ2-1	TRBD2	TRBV6-1	once	TGTGCCAGCGGCCTAGCGGGAATGAGGTCCTACAATGAGCAGTTCTTC	CASGLAGMRSYNEQFF
TRBJ2-3	-	TRBV29-1	many	TGCAGCGTTTCCGGACCTCCCGAGCAGTATTTT	CSVSGPPEQYF
TRBJ2-2	-	TRBV5-5	-	TGTGCAAGCAGCTTCGTCGCGGGCGGGGAGCTGTTTTTT	CASSFVAGGELFF
TRBJ1-5	-	TRBV6-1	-	TGTGCCAGCAGTGAAATCTCCTATAGCAATCAGCCCCAGCATTTT	CASSEISYSNQPQHF
TRBJ1-4	-	TRBV4-1	-	TGCGCCAGCAGCCTAGTTCCCGGGGAAACTAATGAAAAACTGTTTTTT	CASSLVPGETNEKLFF
TRBJ2-1	TRBD2	TRBV6-5	-	TGTGCCAGCATATATGGACTAGCGGGGCACAACGAGCACTTCTTC	CASIYGLAGHNEHFF
TRBJ2-1	TRBD2	TRBV11-2	-	TGTGCAAGCAGCGTCGGCACTAGCGGGACTAATGTGCAGTTCTTC	CASSVGTSGTNVQFF
TRBJ2-1	-	TRBV11-2	-	TGTGCCAGCGGCTTTGACCCTAGGAGGACCGGCGGTTACAATGAGCAGCTCTTC	CASGFDPRRTGGYNEQLF
TRBJ1-2	TRBD1	TRBV19	-	TGTGCCAGTAGTACAGGGGGCGTCGGTGGTTACACCTTC	CASSTGGVGGYTF
TRBJ2-5	-	TRBV29-1	-	TGCAGCGTCGAAGAAAATATTGGGGAGACCCAGTACTTC	CSVEENIGETQYF
TRBJ1-5	-	TRBV4-1	-	TGCGCCAGTAGCCAAGAAGGAGGATTAGGAAATCAGGCCCAGCATTTT	CASSQEGGLGNQAQHF
TRBJ2-3	-	TRBV11-1	-	TGTGCCAGCAGCTTAGGCTTGGGTGATACGCAGTATTTT	CASSLGLGDTQYF
TRBJ2-3	TRBD2	TRBV6-5	many	TGTGCCAGCAGTTATGATGCGGGAGGGGGAGATACGCAGTATTTT	CASSYDAGGGDTQYF
TRBJ2-2	TRBD2	TRBV7-9	many	TGTGCCAGCAGCTGGACTAGCGGGAACACCGGGGAGCTGTTTTTT	CASSWTSGNTGELFF
TRBJ2-3	-	TRBV11-2	-	TGTGCCAGTAGCTTAACGCTCCAGGGATCTAGCACAGATACGCAGTGTTTT	CASSLTLQGSSTDTQCF
TRBJ2-2	-	TRBV4-1	-	TGCGCCAGCAGCCAAGTCACGGCAGGAACCACCGGGGAGCTGTTTTTT	CASSQVTAGTTGELFF
TRBJ2-1	-	TRBV29-1	many	TGCAGCGTTGACGGGCAGTCCGGCCCCTACAATGAGCAGTTCTTC	CSVDGQSGPYNEQFF
TRBJ2-1	TRBD2	TRBV29-1	-	TGCAGCATTGGGGGACTGCCGGGACTAGAAATAGCGGAGACCCAGTTCTTC	CSIGGLPGLEIAETQFF
TRBJ2-1	TRBD2	TRBV5-1	-	TGCGCCAGCAGCCCCGGTACGGCTATCCTAGCGGCATACAATGAGCAGTTCTTC	CASSPGTAILAAYNEQFF
TRBJ2-1	TRBD2	TRBV4-1	-	TGCGCCAGCAGCTCCGGGACTAGCGATTTGAATGAGCAGTTCTTC	CASSSGTSDLNEQFF
TRBJ2-3	TRBD1	TRBV11-1	-	TGTACCAACAGCTTAGGGGGCTACGATTCAGATATGCAGTATTTT	CTNSLGGYDSDMQYF
TRBJ2-3	TRBD2	TRBV6-1	-	TGTGCCAGCAGCTGGGGGGGTAGCATAGATATGCAGTATTTC	CASSWGGSIDMQYF
TRBJ2-2	-	TRBV13	many	TGTGCCAGCAGCTTAGGAGGGCAGACCGGGGAGCTGTTTTTT	CASSLGGQTGELFF
TRBJ2-3	-	TRBV11-2	once	TGTGCCTGCAGCTTAGTACAGGGGAGGACAGATACACAGTATTTT	CACSLVQGRTDTQYF
TRBJ2-5	TRBD1	TRBV20-1	-	TGCAGTAACGAGCGGGACAGGGCGTTGGCGGGCGCAATTGAGACCCAGTACTTC	CSNERDRALAGAIETQYF
TRBJ1-2	-	TRBV28	few	TGTGCCAGCAGCCCCAGCGGGAATAACTATGGCTACACCTTC	CASSPSGNNYGYTF
TRBJ1-1	TRBD1	TRBV18	-	TGTGCCAGCTCACCCCCGGGACAGCTAAACACTGAAGCTTTCTTT	CASSPPGQLNTEAFF
TRBJ2-5	-	TRBV11-2	-	TGTGCCAGCAGACCCCCTGACTCGGCCCACCAAGAGACCCAGTACTTC	CASRPPDSAHQETQYF
TRBJ1-1	-	TRBV4-1	-	TGCGCCTACAGCCCGGGACACATGAACACTGAAGCTTTCTTT	CAYSPGHMNTEAFF
TRBJ2-3	-	TRBV29-1	-	TGCAGCGTTGATGACGGGAGTACAGGAGATACGCAGTATTTT	CSVDDGSTGDTQYF
TRBJ2-5	TRBD1	TRBV6-7	many	TGTGCCAGCAGGACCCCGGGACAGGGGCGGAGGGAGACCCAGTACTTC	CASRTPGQGRRETQYF
TRBJ1-5	TRBD1	TRBV29-1	-	TGCAGCATTCCAGGGGGGATATATCAGCCCCAGCATTTT	CSIPGGIYQPQHF
TRBJ1-1	-	TRBV28	few	TGTGCCAGCGTCTATCTTACCCCACGGAACACTGAAGCTTTCTTT	CASVYLTPRNTEAFF
TRBJ2-1	TRBD2	TRBV19	-	TGTGCCAGTAAGGCGGGACTAGCGTCCAATGAGCAGTTCTTC	CASKAGLASNEQFF
TRBJ2-3	-	TRBV18	few	TGTGCCAGCTCACCGGGGATCGACACAGATACGCAGTATTTT	CASSPGIDTDTQYF
TRBJ2-7	-	TRBV11-1	-	TGTGCCGACAGCCCTGCAGGGGTCTTCTACGAGCAGTACTTC	CADSPAGVFYEQYF
TRBJ2-3	-	TRBV25-1	few	TGTGCCAGCAGTGAATATTTGGCAGATACGCAGTATTTT	CASSEYLADTQYF
TRBJ2-5	-	TRBV10-3	-	TGTGCCATCAGTGACATTCTCGATGAGACCCAGTACTTC	CAISDILDETQYF
TRBJ2-1	-	TRBV29-1	-	TGCAGTGGTGGGCCCGCCTCCTACATTGAGCAGTTCTTC	CSGGPASYIEQFF
TRBJ2-3	-	TRBV6-5	-	TGTGCCAGCAGTTGGGATGGACGCACAGATACGCACTTTTTT	CASSWDGRTDTHFF
TRBJ2-3	-	TRBV11-2	-	TGTGCCAGCAGCTTAGAACACGCATGGCAGGGGAGTCTGTATTTT	CASSLEHAWQGSLYF
TRBJ2-3	TRBD2	TRBV11-2	many	TGTGCCAGCAGCTTAGGACCCCCTAGCGGCCTCAGCACAGATACGCAGTATTTT	CASSLGPPSGLSTDTQYF
TRBJ2-5	-	TRBV11-2	-	TGTACCAGCAACCGATCAGGGGACTACTACTTC	CTSNRSGDYYF